This T cell receptor beta chain comes out of a study of cytomegalovirus exposure and HLA in healthy donors. Overall study findings and caveats: Association of about 17,000 TCR beta sequences with HLA alleles was found at 0.05 false discovery rate in a later analysis. Earlier analysis looked at TCR beta V segments, and most were productive about 87% or about 30% of the time.

The primer mix had 60 Vbeta and 13 Jbeta primers. Repertoires were generated with immunoSEQ multiplex PCR, while TCRdb's copy carries only in-frame clones and drops some. Among around 130,000 clones listed, around 75% were seen once. To note about this clone: Its antigen is as yet unknown.

CDR3 size: 14 residues. Germline CDR1 LGHNA, CDR2 YSLEER. V dropped 3 bases and J dropped 1 base, with 9 bases sitting between them. The sequence was collected from a man younger than 40 in good health and CMV-seronegative. Sequencing used PBMCs. The gene calls are TRBV4-3 and TRBJ1-1, with a possible D match to TRBD1 (5 bases). For the CDR3, the DNA is TGCGCCAGCAGCCATAGGGGTAAGAACACTGAAGCTTTCTTT. Residues: CASSHRGKNTEAFF.